Below, 19 T cell receptor beta chains from the same sample are listed, as sequenced in a study of OX40 agonist ivuxolimab in advanced cancers. Repertoires were generated with immunoSEQ multiplex PCR, while TCRdb's copy carries only in-frame clones and drops some. The sample lists some 81,000 clones; 85% were seen once. This sample comprised CD4+ or CD8+ T cells sorted from blood, obtained in a trial of the OX40 agonist ivuxolimab. Every receptor here comes from an adult with an advanced solid tumor such as melanoma, head and neck, liver or kidney cancer.

V gene TRBV7-9 combines with J gene TRBJ1-1; D perhaps matches TRBD1 (5 bases). The CDR3 is made up of 15 amino acids. Trimming stripped 1 base from V and 2 bases from J, with 11 bases between. The germline V gene has CDR1 SEHNR and CDR2 FQNEAQ (reference sequence). The CDR3 DNA sequence: TGTGCCAGCAGCTTAGGCGCAGGGTTCAACACTGAAGCTTTCTTT. This sequence encodes CASSLGAGFNTEAFF.

This chain joins TRBV6-5 and TRBJ1-2, with a weak D call TRBD1 (5 bases). CDR3 length: 12 residues. Germline V gene data show CDR1 as MNHEY and CDR2 as SVGAGI. Trimming stripped 0 bases from V and 7 bases from J, with 6 bases between. The CDR3 nucleotides read TGTGCCAGCAGTTACTCCGGGGCTGGCTACACCTTC. Its protein is CASSYSGAGYTF.

The chain carries TRBV6-9 and TRBJ1-1; D is uncertain. The length of the CDR3 is 12 residues. Trimming removed 6 bases at V and 7 bases at J, with 12 bases between. Germline V gives CDR1 MNHGY, CDR2 SVAAGI. This CDR3 reads CASSKVGLEAFF. Written as DNA, the CDR3 is TGTGCCAGCAGCAAAGTAGGCCTTGAAGCTTTCTTT.

The chain joins TRBV19 to TRBJ2-6; 8 positions agree with TRBD1. V lost 1 base, J lost 3 bases, and 5 bases stayed unmatched. CDR1 is LNHDA, CDR2 SQIVND, per germline (reference sequence). The CDR3 consists of 17 residues. Here the CDR3 reads CASSIGQGLSGANVLTF. The DNA of the CDR3 is TGTGCCAGTAGTATAGGACAGGGGTTAAGTGGGGCCAACGTCCTGACTTTC.

This chain links TRBV6-5 with TRBJ2-3, with 7 nucleotides matching TRBD1. Germline CDR1 MNHEY, CDR2 SVGAGI. Losses at the gene ends were 5 bases for V and 4 bases for J; bases not matched to a gene: 6. The CDR3 sequence is 14 residues long. CDR3 sequence: CASSPRQGPDTQYF. The CDR3 DNA follows: TGTGCCAGCAGTCCAAGACAGGGCCCAGATACGCAGTATTTT.

V is TRBV7-2 and J is TRBJ2-1; possible D gene TRBD2, 6 bases. With 1 base removed from V and 10 bases from J, the gap between germline ends came to 8 bases. Germline V gene data show CDR1 as SGHTA and CDR2 as FQGNSA. The CDR3 is made up of 12 amino acids. The CDR3 DNA reads as TGTGCCAGCAGCTTAGATGCGGGAGAGCAGTTCTTC. Amino acids: CASSLDAGEQFF. Complete variable domain (other parts from reference TRBV7-2 and TRBJ2-1): GAGVSQSPSNKVTEKGKDVELRCDPISGHTALYWYRQSLGQGLEFLIYFQGNSAPDKSGLPSDRFSAERTGGSVSTLTIQRTQQEDSAVYLCASSLDAGEQFFGPGTRLTVL.

This clone was counted only a few times. The junction does not match germline at one end; this may be a read error. V usage is TRBV30 and J usage is TRBJ1-3; D is ambiguous. Germline CDR1 GTSNPN, CDR2 SVGIG (reference sequence). CDR3 length equals 12 residues. The CDR3, as DNA: TGTGCCTGGAGTGTCTCTCGAAACACCATATATTTT. It yields the protein CAWSVSRNTIYF.

The chain recombines TRBV6-4 with TRBJ2-7; 8 nucleotides line up with TRBD1. Germline CDR1 MRHNA, CDR2 SNTAGT. There are 15 residues in the CDR3. V lost 6 bases and J lost 1; bases outside the gene matches: 8. CDR3 sequence reads: CASSHFGTGSYEQYF. CDR3 in DNA: TGTGCCAGCAGCCATTTCGGGACAGGATCCTACGAGCAGTACTTC.

This rearrangement joins TRBV4-3 to TRBJ2-1, with 12 bases lining up with TRBD2. The CDR3 covers 19 residues. Trimming removed 0 bases from V and 0 bases from J; junction bases left unmatched: 6. Germline V gives CDR1 LGHNA, CDR2 YSLEER. CDR3 region: CASSQDGLAGYYSYNEQFF. The CDR3 DNA sequence: TGCGCCAGCAGCCAAGACGGACTAGCGGGGTACTACTCCTACAATGAGCAGTTCTTC.

The genes are TRBV7-9 and TRBJ2-3; weak D call: TRBD1 (6 bases). The length of the CDR3 is 13 residues. Germline values: CDR1 SEHNR, CDR2 FQNEAQ (reference sequence). With 8 bases removed from V and 2 bases from J, the gap between germline ends came to 11 bases. Here the CDR3 DNA reads TGTGCCAGCCTGGGGGCACCCACAGATACGCAGTATTTT. This encodes CASLGAPTDTQYF.

V usage is TRBV9 and J usage is TRBJ2-7; no clear D. The length of the CDR3 is 15 residues. Germline lookup yields CDR1 SGDLS and CDR2 YYNGEE. Deletions cut 9 bases from V and 2 bases from J, with 21 bases between. The CDR3 DNA sequence: TGTGCCACCACAATTCAGGTTCCGGGCACCTACGAGCAGTACTTC. This translates into CATTIQVPGTYEQYF. Full variable domain (outside the CDR3, taken from reference TRBV9 and TRBJ2-7): DSGVTQTPKHLITATGQRVTLRCSPRSGDLSVYWYQQSLDQGLQFLIQYYNGEERAKGNILERFSAQQFPDLHSELNLSSLELGDSALYFCATTIQVPGTYEQYFGPGTRLTVT.

This rearrangement joins TRBV6-1 to TRBJ2-1, with 10 positions matching TRBD1. J was trimmed by 8 bases and V by 6 bases; bases with no gene match: 10. Per the germline V gene, CDR1 is MNHNS and CDR2 is SASEGT. The CDR3 has 15 residues. CDR3 amino acids: CASRERQGARDEQFF. In nucleotides, the CDR3 is TGTGCCAGCAGGGAAAGACAGGGGGCGCGAGATGAGCAGTTCTTC.

The gene calls are TRBV6-6 and TRBJ1-1, with 8 nucleotides matching TRBD1. CDR3 length: 14 residues. V shed 4 bases, J shed 7 bases, and the junction held 8 bases outside the gene matches. The germline V gene has CDR1 MNHNY and CDR2 SVGAGI (reference sequence). The CDR3 sequence: CASSSLDRAREAFF. Written as DNA, the CDR3 is TGTGCCAGCAGTTCCCTGGACAGGGCTCGTGAAGCTTTCTTT.

The chain carries TRBV10-3 and TRBJ2-3, with 9 bases fitting TRBD2. J was trimmed by 2 bases and V by 6 bases; bases with no gene match: 6. The CDR3 totals 15 residues. Per the germline V gene, CDR1 is ENHRY and CDR2 is SYGVKD. CDR3 coding DNA: TGTGCCATCAGCGGACTAGCGACTAACACAGATACGCAGTATTTT. Translating gives CAISGLATNTDTQYF.

The chain combines TRBV5-1 with TRBJ1-2; the D is unclear. The CDR3 is made up of 13 amino acids. Germline V gives CDR1 SGHRS, CDR2 YFSETQ. The V gene lost 0 bases and the J gene lost 3 bases, with 6 bases spanning the gap. For the CDR3, the DNA is TGCGCCAGCAGCTTGGGACCGGACTATGGCTACACCTTC. It specifies CASSLGPDYGYTF.

The genes are TRBV5-4 and TRBJ2-7; D might be TRBD1 (5 bases). V was cut by 5 bases and J by 0 bases, with 18 bases left in between. This CDR3 is 16 amino acids long. Germline CDR1 SGHNT, CDR2 YYREEE (reference sequence). CDR3 bases: TGTGCCAGCAGGGACGAAGGGGCCCGAAGCTCCTACGAGCAGTACTTC. Residues: CASRDEGARSSYEQYF.

The chain recombines TRBV18 with TRBJ1-1, with TRBD1 as a possible D gene (5 bases). Germline lookup yields CDR1 KGHSH and CDR2 LQKENI. Trimming left V 3 bases short and J 7 bases short, with 18 bases between. The CDR3 sequence is 15 residues long. The CDR3 DNA sequence: TGTGCCAGCTCACCCTCCCAGGAAAAGGGGAATGAAGCTTTCTTT. It specifies CASSPSQEKGNEAFF.

This clone was detected only once. The chain recombines TRBV15 with TRBJ2-1; D remains unclear. CDR1 and CDR2 from the germline V gene are LNHNV and YYDKDF (reference sequence). Trimming cost V 0 bases and J 10 bases, with 16 bases left between them. The CDR3 is 15 residues long. CDR3 bases: TGTGCCACCAGCAGAGATCGGTTGGACGAACGGGAGCAGTTCTTC. This encodes CATSRDRLDEREQFF. Full variable domain (missing parts from reference TRBV15 and TRBJ2-1): DAMVIQNPRYQVTQFGKPVTLSCSQTLNHNVMYWYQQKSSQAPKLLFHYYDKDFNNEADTPDNFQSRRPNTSFCFLDIRSPGLGDTAMYLCATSRDRLDEREQFFGPGTRLTVL.

CDR3 in DNA: TGTGCCAGCAGCTTAGATCCCCAGGTGGGCTATGGCTACACCTTC. Its protein product is CASSLDPQVGYGYTF. This chain joins TRBV11-2 and TRBJ1-2; no clear D gene. Deletions cut 0 bases from V and 4 bases from J, with 12 bases between. Per germline, CDR1 SGHAT and CDR2 FQNNGV. The CDR3 is 15 residues long.